This T cell receptor beta chain was documented in a study of CD8 T cells in Susac syndrome. Peripheral blood CD8+ and CD4+ T cells were profiled by TCR beta sequencing. Negative isolation yielded the CD8+ and CD4+ T cells, while FACS enriched the TEMRA cells. The CDR3 has 14 residues. J was trimmed by 8 bases and V by 2 bases; bases with no gene match: 6. The germline gives CDR1 MGHRA, CDR2 YSYEKL. With random hexamers, 0.5 to 1 ug RNA was reverse transcribed. TCRdb fed the immunoSEQ multiplex PCR reads into MiXCR, producing one record per CDR3 protein. Of 84,000 or so distinct CDR3 sequences listed, 95% are singletons.

The TCR sequence derives from a human donor with Susac syndrome. This chain links TRBV4-1 with TRBJ2-1, with TRBD1 matching 7 bases. The source material was CD8+ T cells from PBMCs. The CDR3: CASSQLGGGDEQFF. The CDR3 nucleotides read TGCGCCAGCAGCCAACTAGGGGGCGGCGATGAGCAGTTCTTC.